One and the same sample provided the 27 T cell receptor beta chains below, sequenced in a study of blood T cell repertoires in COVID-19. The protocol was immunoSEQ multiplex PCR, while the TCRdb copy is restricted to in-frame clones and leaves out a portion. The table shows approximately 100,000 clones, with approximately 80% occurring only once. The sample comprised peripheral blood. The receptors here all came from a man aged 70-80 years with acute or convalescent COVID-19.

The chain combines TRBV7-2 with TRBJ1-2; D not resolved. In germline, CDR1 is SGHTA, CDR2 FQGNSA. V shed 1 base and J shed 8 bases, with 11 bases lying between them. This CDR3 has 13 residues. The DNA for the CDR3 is TGTGCCAGCAGCTTAGGTGGGCGGGAAGGCTACACCTTC. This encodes CASSLGGREGYTF.

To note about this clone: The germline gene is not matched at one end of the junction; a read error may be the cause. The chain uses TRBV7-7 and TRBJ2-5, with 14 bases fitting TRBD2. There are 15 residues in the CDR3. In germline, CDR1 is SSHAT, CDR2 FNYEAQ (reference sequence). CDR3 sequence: CASSGGLAGVETQYF. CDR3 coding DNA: TGTGCTAGCAGCGGGGGACTAGCGGGGGTAGAGACCCAGTACTTC.

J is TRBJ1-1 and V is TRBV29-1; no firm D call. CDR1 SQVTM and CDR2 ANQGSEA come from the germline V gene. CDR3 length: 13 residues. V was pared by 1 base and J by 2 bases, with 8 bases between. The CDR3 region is CSVEGLSNTEAFF. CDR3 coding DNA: TGCAGCGTTGAAGGACTGTCCAACACTGAAGCTTTCTTT.

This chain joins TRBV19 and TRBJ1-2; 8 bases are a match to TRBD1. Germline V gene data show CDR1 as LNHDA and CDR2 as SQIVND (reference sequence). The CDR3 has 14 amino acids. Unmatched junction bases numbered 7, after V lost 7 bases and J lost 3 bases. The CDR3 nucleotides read TGTGCCAGTAAACCGGGACAGGAGTACTATGGCTACACCTTC. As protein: CASKPGQEYYGYTF. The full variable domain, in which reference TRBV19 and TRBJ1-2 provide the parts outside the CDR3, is DGGITQSPKYLFRKEGQNVTLSCEQNLNHDAMYWYRQDPGQGLRLIYYSQIVNDFQKGDIAEGYSVSREKKESFPLTVTSAQKNPTAFYLCASKPGQEYYGYTFGSGTRLTVV.

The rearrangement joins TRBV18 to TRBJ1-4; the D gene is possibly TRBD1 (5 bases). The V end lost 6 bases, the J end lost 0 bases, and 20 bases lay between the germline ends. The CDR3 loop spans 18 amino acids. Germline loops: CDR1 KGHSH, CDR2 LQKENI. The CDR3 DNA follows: TGTGCCAGCTCGCGGGGCAGCCCACAGACGACAACTAATGAAAAACTGTTTTTT. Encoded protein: CASSRGSPQTTTNEKLFF.

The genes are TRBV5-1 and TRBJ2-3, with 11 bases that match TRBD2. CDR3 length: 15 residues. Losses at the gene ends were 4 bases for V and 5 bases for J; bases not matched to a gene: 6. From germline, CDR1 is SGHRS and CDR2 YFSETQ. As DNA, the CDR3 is TGCGCCAGCAGCCGACTAGCGGGGTCCCTAGATACGCAGTATTTT. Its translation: CASSRLAGSLDTQYF.

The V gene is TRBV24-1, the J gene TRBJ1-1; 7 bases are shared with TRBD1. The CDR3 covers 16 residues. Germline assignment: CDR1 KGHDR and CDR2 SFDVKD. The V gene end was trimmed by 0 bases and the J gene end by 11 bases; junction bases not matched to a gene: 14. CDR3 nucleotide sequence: TGTGCCACCAGTGATTTGCACTGGGGCCAACAGACAGGGGCTTTCTTT. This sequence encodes CATSDLHWGQQTGAFF.

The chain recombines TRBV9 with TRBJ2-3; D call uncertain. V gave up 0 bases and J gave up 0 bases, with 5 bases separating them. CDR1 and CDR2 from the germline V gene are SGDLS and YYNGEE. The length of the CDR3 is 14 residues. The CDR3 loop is CASSVDSSTDTQYF. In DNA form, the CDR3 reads TGTGCCAGCAGCGTAGACTCTAGCACAGATACGCAGTATTTT.

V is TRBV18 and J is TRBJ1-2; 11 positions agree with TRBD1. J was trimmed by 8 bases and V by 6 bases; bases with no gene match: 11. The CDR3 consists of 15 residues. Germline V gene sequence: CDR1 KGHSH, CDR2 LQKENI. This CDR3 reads CASSGRGQGAWGYTF. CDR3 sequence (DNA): TGTGCCAGCTCGGGCCGTGGACAGGGGGCTTGGGGCTACACCTTC.

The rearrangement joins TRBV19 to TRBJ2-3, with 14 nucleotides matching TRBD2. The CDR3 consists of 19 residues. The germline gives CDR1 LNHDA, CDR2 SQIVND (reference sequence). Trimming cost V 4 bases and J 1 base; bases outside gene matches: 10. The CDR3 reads CASSTLGLAGGHGTDTQYF. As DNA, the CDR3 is TGTGCCAGTAGTACCCTCGGACTAGCGGGGGGTCATGGCACAGATACGCAGTATTTT.

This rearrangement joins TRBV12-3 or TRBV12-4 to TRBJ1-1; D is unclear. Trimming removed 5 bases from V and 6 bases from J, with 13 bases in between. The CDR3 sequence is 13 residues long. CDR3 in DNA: TGTGCCAGCAGTCCAATATTACAGTCTGAAGCTTTCTTT. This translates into CASSPILQSEAFF.

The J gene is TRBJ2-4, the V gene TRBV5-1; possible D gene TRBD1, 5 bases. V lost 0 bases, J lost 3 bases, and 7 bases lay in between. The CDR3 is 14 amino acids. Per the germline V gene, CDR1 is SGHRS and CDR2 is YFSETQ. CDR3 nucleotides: TGCGCCAGCAGCTTGGAGGGGTACAAAAACATTCAGTACTTC. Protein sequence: CASSLEGYKNIQYF.

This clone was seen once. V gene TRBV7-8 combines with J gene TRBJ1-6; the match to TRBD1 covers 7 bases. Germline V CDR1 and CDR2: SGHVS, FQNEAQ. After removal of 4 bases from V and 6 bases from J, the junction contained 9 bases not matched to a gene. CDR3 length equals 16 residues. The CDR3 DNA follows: TGTGCCAGCAGCTCCCCCTTGGGACAGAGTAATTCACCCCTCCACTTT. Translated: CASSSPLGQSNSPLHF.

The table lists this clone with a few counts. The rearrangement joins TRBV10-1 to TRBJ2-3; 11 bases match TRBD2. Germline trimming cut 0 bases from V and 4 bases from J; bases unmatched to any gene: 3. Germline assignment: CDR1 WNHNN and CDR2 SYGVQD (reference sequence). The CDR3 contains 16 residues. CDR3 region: CASSESSGGASDTQYF. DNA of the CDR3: TGCGCCAGCAGTGAGTCTAGCGGGGGGGCGTCAGATACGCAGTATTTT.

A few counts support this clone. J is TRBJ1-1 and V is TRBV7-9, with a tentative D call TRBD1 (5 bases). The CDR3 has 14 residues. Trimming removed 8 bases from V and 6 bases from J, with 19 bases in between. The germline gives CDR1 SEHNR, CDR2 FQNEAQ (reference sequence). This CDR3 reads CASARFGGDPEAFF. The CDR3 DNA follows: TGTGCCAGCGCCCGCTTCGGGGGAGATCCTGAAGCTTTCTTT.

The CDR3 DNA follows: TGTGCCAGCAGGCGAGGGGGAGGGTTCTACGAGCAGTACTTC. Translation gives CASRRGGGFYEQYF. The chain links TRBV27 to TRBJ2-7, with a weak D call TRBD2 (7 bases). Germline values: CDR1 MNHEY, CDR2 SMNVEV (reference sequence). Deletions cut 6 bases from V and 3 bases from J, with 15 bases between. The CDR3 extends over 14 amino acids.

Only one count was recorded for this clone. CDR3 sequence: CATEGTGGELFF. Written as DNA, the CDR3 is TGTGCCACCGAAGGAACCGGGGGGGAGCTGTTTTTT. The chain recombines TRBV2 with TRBJ2-2; no reliable D call. This CDR3 contains 12 residues. Germline V gives CDR1 SNHLY, CDR2 FYNNEI. The germline V and J ends were trimmed by 10 bases and 8 bases, with 14 bases remaining between them.

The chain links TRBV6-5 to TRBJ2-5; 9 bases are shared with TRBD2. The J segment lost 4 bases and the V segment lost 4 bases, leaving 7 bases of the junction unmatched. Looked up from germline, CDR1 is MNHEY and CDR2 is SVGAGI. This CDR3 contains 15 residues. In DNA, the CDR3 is TGTGCCAGCAGTTCATTATTAGCGGGAGTAGAGACCCAGTACTTC. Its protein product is CASSSLLAGVETQYF.

CDR3 sequence (DNA): TGTGCCAGCAGTCTTGGACTGGCGGCCAATGAGCAGTTCTTC. As protein: CASSLGLAANEQFF. This sequence joins TRBV6-5 and TRBJ2-1, with D perhaps matching TRBD2 (5 bases). CDR3 length equals 14 residues. Germline V gives CDR1 MNHEY, CDR2 SVGAGI. Trimming cost V 5 bases and J 6 bases, with 14 bases left between them.

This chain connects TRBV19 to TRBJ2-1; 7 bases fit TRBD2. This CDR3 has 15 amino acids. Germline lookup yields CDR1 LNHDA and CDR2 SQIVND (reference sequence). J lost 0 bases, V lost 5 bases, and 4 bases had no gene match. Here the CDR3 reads CASSPLAVSYNEQFF. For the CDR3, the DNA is TGTGCCAGTAGTCCTCTAGCGGTCTCCTACAATGAGCAGTTCTTC. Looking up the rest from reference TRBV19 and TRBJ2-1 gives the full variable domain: DGGITQSPKYLFRKEGQNVTLSCEQNLNHDAMYWYRQDPGQGLRLIYYSQIVNDFQKGDIAEGYSVSREKKESFPLTVTSAQKNPTAFYLCASSPLAVSYNEQFFGPGTRLTVL.

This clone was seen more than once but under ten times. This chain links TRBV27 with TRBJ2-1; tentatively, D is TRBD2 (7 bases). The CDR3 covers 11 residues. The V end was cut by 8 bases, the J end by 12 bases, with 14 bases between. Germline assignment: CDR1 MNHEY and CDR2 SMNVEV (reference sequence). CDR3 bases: TGTGCCAGCCGCGGGGGCCTCAGGCAGTTCTTC. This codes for CASRGGLRQFF.

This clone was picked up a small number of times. The CDR3 region is CASSFTSGGHNEQFF. The CDR3 DNA reads as TGTGCCAGCAGCTTTACTAGCGGGGGCCACAATGAGCAGTTCTTC. This sequence joins TRBV11-2 and TRBJ2-1; 11 bases line up with TRBD2. V shed 3 bases and J 5 bases; nucleotides not matched to a gene: 3. Germline V CDR1 and CDR2: SGHAT, FQNNGV. The CDR3 spans 15 residues.

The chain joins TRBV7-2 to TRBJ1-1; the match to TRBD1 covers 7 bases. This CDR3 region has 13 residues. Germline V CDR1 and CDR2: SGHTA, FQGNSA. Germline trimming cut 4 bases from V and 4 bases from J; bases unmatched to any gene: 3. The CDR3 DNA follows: TGTGCCAGCAGCTACCACAGGGGCACTGAAGCTTTCTTT. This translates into CASSYHRGTEAFF.

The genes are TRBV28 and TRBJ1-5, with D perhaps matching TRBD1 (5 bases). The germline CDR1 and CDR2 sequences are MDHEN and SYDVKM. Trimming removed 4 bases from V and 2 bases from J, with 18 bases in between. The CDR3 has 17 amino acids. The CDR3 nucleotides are TGTGCCAGCAGTTCCCCCTTCAGGGATTTAGGCAATCAGCCCCAGCATTTT. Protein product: CASSSPFRDLGNQPQHF.

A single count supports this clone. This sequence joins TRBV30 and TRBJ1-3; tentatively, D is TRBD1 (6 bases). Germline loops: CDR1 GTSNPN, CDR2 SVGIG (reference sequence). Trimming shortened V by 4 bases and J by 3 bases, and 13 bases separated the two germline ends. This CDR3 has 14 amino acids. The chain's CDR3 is CAWTGGGFGNTIYF. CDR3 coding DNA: TGTGCCTGGACGGGTGGGGGCTTTGGAAACACCATATATTTT. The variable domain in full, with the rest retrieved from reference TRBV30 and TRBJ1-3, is SQTIHQWPATLVQPVGSPLSLECTVEGTSNPNLYWYRQAAGRGLQLLFYSVGIGQISSEVPQNLSASRPQDRQFILSSKKLLLSDSGFYLCAWTGGGFGNTIYFGEGSWLTVV.

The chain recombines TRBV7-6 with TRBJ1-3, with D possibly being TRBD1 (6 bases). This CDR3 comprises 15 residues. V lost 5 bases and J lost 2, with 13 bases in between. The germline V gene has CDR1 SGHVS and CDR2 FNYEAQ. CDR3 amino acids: CASSLQGLPGNTIYF. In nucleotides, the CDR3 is TGTGCCAGCAGCCTACAGGGTCTTCCTGGAAACACCATATATTTT.

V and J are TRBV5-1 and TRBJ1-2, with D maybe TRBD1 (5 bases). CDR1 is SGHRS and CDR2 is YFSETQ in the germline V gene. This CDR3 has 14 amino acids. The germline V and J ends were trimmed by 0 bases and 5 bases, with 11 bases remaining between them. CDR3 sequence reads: CASSLEDNRYGYTF. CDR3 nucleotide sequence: TGCGCCAGCAGCTTGGAGGACAACCGATATGGCTACACCTTC.